This T cell receptor beta chain emerged from a study of shared clonotypes between healthy human individuals. Study results and caveats: Four donors had roughly 5.2% of their naive CD4 clonotypes in common.

This clone is a singleton in its sample. Its antigen is still unknown. Cells designated naive CD8 were CD45RO-negative and were positively selected for CCR7, with terminally differentiated effector memory CD45RA+ cells excluded. Donors comprised healthy HIV-negative adults lacking recent acute infections or vaccinations. CDR3 length equals 19 residues. Trimming removed 0 bases from V and 0 bases from J, with 16 bases in between. The germline CDR1 and CDR2 sequences are SGDLS and YYNGEE. The authors split each subset's genomic DNA evenly across several immunoSEQ plates. The assay was immunoSEQ multiplex PCR, and TCRdb's table has in-frame clones only and misses some. The sample lists about 2.1 million clones, around 93% occurring once.

V and J are TRBV9 and TRBJ2-6; unclear D gene. What was sequenced was naive CD8+ T cells from PBMCs. This sequence originates from a man aged 18 to 30 in good health. Some clones in this sample may be carry-over from other donors' samples. CDR3 coding DNA: TGTGCCAGCAGCGTAGCACTCCCAGAACCCCCCTCTGGGGCCAACGTCCTGACTTTC. This sequence encodes CASSVALPEPPSGANVLTF. The full variable domain, in which reference TRBV9 and TRBJ2-6 provide the parts outside the CDR3, is DSGVTQTPKHLITATGQRVTLRCSPRSGDLSVYWYQQSLDQGLQFLIQYYNGEERAKGNILERFSAQQFPDLHSELNLSSLELGDSALYFCASSVALPEPPSGANVLTFGAGSRLTVL.